A single sample is the source of the 27 T cell receptor beta chains below, sequenced in a study of cytomegalovirus exposure and HLA in healthy donors (dated by TCRdb to 2017 to 2019). Library generation was performed with the immunoSEQ multiplex PCR assay. A mixture of 60 forward primers for TCR Vbeta segments and 13 reverse primers for TCR Jbeta segments was used in the multiplex PCR. The clones in this table, taken by TCRdb from immuneACCESS, are in-frame only. Not every clone is retained; where verified, under half of the shortfall comes from an unresolved V gene, and the cause of the rest is unknown. This sample gives 160,000 or so clones in total; around 80% of them show up just once. Of the sample, around 5.7% falls within the top ten clones. The sample comprised PBMCs. These receptors originate from a man aged 35-49 years in good health and CMV-seronegative.

The chain combines TRBV10-3 with TRBJ2-5, with D possibly TRBD1 on 6 matching bases. The CDR3 has 15 residues. V was shortened by 2 bases and J by 2 bases, with 12 bases between the two germline ends. Germline values: CDR1 ENHRY, CDR2 SYGVKD. CDR3 nucleotide sequence: TGTGCCATCAGTGAGACGACAGGTTTACAAGAGACCCAGTACTTC. This encodes CAISETTGLQETQYF.

The V and J genes are TRBV11-2 and TRBJ1-1; the D gene is possibly TRBD1 (5 bases). This CDR3 is 13 amino acids long. Germline lookup yields CDR1 SGHAT and CDR2 FQNNGV. V lost 1 base and J 7 bases, leaving 10 bases between the germline ends. CDR3 residues: CASSLGGQGEAFF. The CDR3 bases are TGTGCCAGCAGCTTAGGGGGCCAGGGTGAAGCTTTCTTT.

The gene calls are TRBV28 and TRBJ2-7; possibly TRBD1 for D (6 bases). CDR3 size: 15 residues. Trimming removed 5 bases at V and 1 base at J, with 15 bases between. The V gene's germline CDR1 is MDHEN and CDR2 SYDVKM. CDR3 sequence (DNA): TGTGCCAGCAGTCCACAAAGGGGGAAGTCCTACGAGCAGTACTTC. Translating it yields CASSPQRGKSYEQYF.

The chain links TRBV6-1 to TRBJ2-1; TRBD2 matches at 8 bases. The trim removed 5 bases at V and 0 bases at J, leaving 3 bases unmatched. The V gene's germline CDR1 is MNHNS and CDR2 SASEGT. The CDR3 has 15 amino acids. The CDR3, as DNA: TGTGCCAGCAGTACTAGCGGAGGCTCCTACAATGAGCAGTTCTTC. It is translated as CASSTSGGSYNEQFF.

The rearrangement joins TRBV9 to TRBJ2-1; no clear D. Germline CDR1 SGDLS, CDR2 YYNGEE. The V end lost 0 bases, the J end lost 6 bases, and 7 bases lay between the germline ends. The CDR3 contains 13 residues. The DNA of the CDR3 is TGTGCCAGCAGCGTAGGTAATAGCAATGAGCAGTTCTTC. Translation gives CASSVGNSNEQFF. The complete variable domain, with remaining parts taken from reference TRBV9 and TRBJ2-1, reads DSGVTQTPKHLITATGQRVTLRCSPRSGDLSVYWYQQSLDQGLQFLIQYYNGEERAKGNILERFSAQQFPDLHSELNLSSLELGDSALYFCASSVGNSNEQFFGPGTRLTVL.

This chain connects TRBV2 to TRBJ2-7; 8 bases map to TRBD1. Germline lookup yields CDR1 SNHLY and CDR2 FYNNEI. The CDR3 has 15 residues. V was clipped by 9 bases and J by 1 base; unmatched bases: 11. The CDR3 protein is CASSKTQGASYEQYF. The CDR3 DNA is TGTGCCAGTTCGAAAACGCAGGGGGCTTCCTACGAGCAGTACTTC. The full variable domain, completed using reference TRBV2 and TRBJ2-7, is EPEVTQTPSHQVTQMGQEVILRCVPISNHLYFYWYRQILGQKVEFLVSFYNNEISEKSEIFDDQFSVERPDGSNFTLKIRSTKLEDSAMYFCASSKTQGASYEQYFGPGTRLTVT.

As DNA, the CDR3 is TGTGCCATCAGCGACAGGGGGCACAATGAGCAGTTCTTC. As protein: CAISDRGHNEQFF. The chain is built from TRBV10-3 and TRBJ2-1; 10 nucleotides agree with TRBD1. The germline CDR1 and CDR2 sequences are ENHRY and SYGVKD. The CDR3 loop spans 13 amino acids. The V gene end was trimmed by 6 bases and the J gene end by 5 bases; junction bases not matched to a gene: 1.

This sequence joins TRBV28 and TRBJ2-3, with 14 bases that match TRBD2. The germline V gene encodes CDR1 MDHEN and CDR2 SYDVKM. CDR3 length: 18 amino acids. The V gene end was trimmed by 4 bases and the J gene end by 1 base; junction bases not matched to a gene: 7. CDR3 DNA sequence: TGTGCCAGCAGTTCCCCACGGGGACTAGCGGGGGGCACAGATACGCAGTATTTT. Protein: CASSSPRGLAGGTDTQYF. The whole variable domain, filled in from reference TRBV28 and TRBJ2-3, reads DVKVTQSSRYLVKRTGEKVFLECVQDMDHENMFWYRQDPGLGLRLIYFSYDVKMKEKGDIPEGYSVSREKKERFSLILESASTNQTSMYLCASSSPRGLAGGTDTQYFGPGTRLTVL.

The CDR3 loop reads CASSAGTDGEQYF. CDR3 in DNA: TGTGCCAGCTCAGCCGGGACAGATGGCGAGCAGTACTTC. The chain uses TRBV18 and TRBJ2-7; 7 nucleotides match TRBD1. CDR1 is KGHSH and CDR2 is LQKENI in the germline V gene. With V trimmed by 5 bases and J by 6 bases, 7 bases remained unmatched. The CDR3 totals 13 residues.

The V and J genes are TRBV5-4 and TRBJ1-4; unclear D gene. This CDR3 contains 14 residues. Trimming shortened V by 2 bases and J by 4 bases, and 9 bases separated the two germline ends. CDR1 is SGHNT and CDR2 is YYREEE in the germline V gene (reference sequence). The CDR3 here is CASSLRGGNEKLFF. CDR3 in DNA: TGTGCCAGCAGCTTACGGGGTGGTAATGAAAAACTGTTTTTT.

The chain links TRBV18 to TRBJ2-4; no reliable D call. Per the germline V gene, CDR1 is KGHSH and CDR2 is LQKENI. V was pared by 4 bases and J by 5 bases, with 12 bases between. The CDR3 runs to 14 residues. CDR3 bases: TGTGCCAGCTCACTTTCAGGCGTCGAAAACATTCAGTACTTC. It encodes CASSLSGVENIQYF.

The J gene is TRBJ2-3, the V gene TRBV19; 12 nucleotides align to TRBD2. The CDR3 extends over 16 amino acids. Germline lookup yields CDR1 LNHDA and CDR2 SQIVND (reference sequence). Losses at the gene ends were 3 bases for V and 4 bases for J; bases not matched to a gene: 5. The CDR3 reads CASSIIGLAGPDTQYF. CDR3 DNA sequence: TGTGCCAGTAGTATTATCGGACTAGCGGGGCCAGATACGCAGTATTTT.

The table lists this clone with many counts. J is TRBJ1-2 and V is TRBV19, with D unclear. Germline V lookup: CDR1 LNHDA, CDR2 SQIVND (reference sequence). V was pared by 3 bases and J by 4 bases, with 12 bases between. This CDR3 contains 14 residues. The CDR3 bases are TGTGCCAGTAGTATGCTGCAGGTGGGCTATGGCTACACCTTC. Amino acids: CASSMLQVGYGYTF.

This chain uses TRBV19 with TRBJ2-3; 10 bases are a match to TRBD2. There are 15 residues in the CDR3. Per the germline V gene, CDR1 is LNHDA and CDR2 is SQIVND (reference sequence). V lost 3 bases and J lost 4; bases outside the gene matches: 4. CDR3 residues: CASSIVSGRSDTQYF. The CDR3 region has the DNA TGTGCCAGTAGTATTGTTAGCGGGAGGTCAGATACGCAGTATTTT.

This chain links TRBV6-1 with TRBJ1-2; TRBD1 aligns across 8 bases. Losses at the gene ends were 4 bases for V and 6 bases for J; bases not matched to a gene: 4. The CDR3 extends over 13 amino acids. Germline CDR1 reads MNHNS; CDR2 reads SASEGT. CDR3 protein: CASSVDRVNGYTF. The CDR3 DNA reads TGTGCCAGCAGTGTGGACAGGGTTAATGGCTACACCTTC.

This clone was counted a single time. The J gene is TRBJ1-2, the V gene TRBV11-2, with TRBD1 matching over 8 bases. The J segment lost 4 bases and the V segment lost 4 bases, leaving 5 bases of the junction unmatched. The CDR3 is 14 residues long. Germline CDR1 is SGHAT and CDR2 is FQNNGV. CDR3 loop: CASSSSGGFYGYTF. In nucleotides, the CDR3 is TGTGCCAGCAGCTCATCAGGGGGCTTCTATGGCTACACCTTC.

The chain combines TRBV9 with TRBJ1-2; 10 positions match TRBD1. The CDR3 sequence is 15 residues long. Germline assignment: CDR1 SGDLS and CDR2 YYNGEE. Germline trimming cut 3 bases from V and 4 bases from J; bases unmatched to any gene: 6. The CDR3 sequence: CASSDGTGESYGYTF. CDR3 in DNA: TGTGCCAGCAGCGATGGGACAGGGGAAAGCTATGGCTACACCTTC.

The chain carries TRBV10-3 and TRBJ1-1; 9 bases align to TRBD1. Germline V lookup: CDR1 ENHRY, CDR2 SYGVKD. The CDR3 has 14 amino acids. The ends lost 6 bases at V and 3 bases at J; junction bases unmatched: 5. The CDR3, as DNA: TGTGCCATCAGGGACAGGGGAAGAGACACTGAAGCTTTCTTT. It is translated as CAIRDRGRDTEAFF.

The chain combines TRBV7-2 with TRBJ1-1; TRBD1 might be the D (5 bases). There are 15 residues in the CDR3. The V end was cut by 5 bases, the J end by 3 bases, with 16 bases between. Looked up from germline, CDR1 is SGHTA and CDR2 is FQGNSA. CDR3 amino acids: CASSPGVVFDTEAFF. In nucleotides, the CDR3 is TGTGCCAGCAGCCCGGGGGTGGTCTTCGACACTGAAGCTTTCTTT.

The chain couples TRBV2 to TRBJ1-1; tentatively, D is TRBD1 (6 bases). The ends were cut back, 5 bases at V and 4 bases at J, with 17 bases in the middle. Germline-derived CDR1 and CDR2 are SNHLY and FYNNEI. The CDR3 covers 15 residues. Here the CDR3 reads CASSIDRSLGTEAFF. The CDR3 nucleotides read TGTGCCAGCAGTATCGACAGGTCTCTTGGCACTGAAGCTTTCTTT.

The genes are TRBV30 and TRBJ1-5; D is possibly TRBD1 (6 bases). The germline V and J ends were trimmed by 2 bases and 7 bases, with 15 bases remaining between them. Germline values: CDR1 GTSNPN, CDR2 SVGIG (reference sequence). This CDR3 has 14 residues. CDR3 loop: CAWSPGQKGQPQHF. The CDR3 coding sequence is TGTGCCTGGAGTCCAGGACAGAAGGGGCAGCCCCAGCATTTT.

V usage is TRBV7-2 and J usage is TRBJ1-5; a possible D gene is TRBD1 (6 bases). The CDR3 loop spans 15 amino acids. The germline V gene has CDR1 SGHTA and CDR2 FQGNSA. The V end was cut by 5 bases, the J end by 4 bases, with 15 bases between. The CDR3 DNA sequence: TGTGCCAGCAGCGTCGCCGGGACAATGAATCAGCCCCAGCATTTT. It specifies CASSVAGTMNQPQHF.

The chain uses TRBV19 and TRBJ2-5; 8 bases agree with TRBD2. V was pared by 6 bases and J by 5 bases, with 5 bases of the junction left unmatched. This CDR3 spans 13 amino acids. Germline V CDR1 and CDR2: LNHDA, SQIVND (reference sequence). The CDR3 region has the DNA TGTGCCAGTAGCGGGGGGGCCAAGGAGACCCAGTACTTC. The encoded protein is CASSGGAKETQYF.

The chain uses TRBV9 and TRBJ1-2; D gene uncertain. The germline V gene has CDR1 SGDLS and CDR2 YYNGEE. V lost 0 bases and J lost 4, with 10 bases in between. There are 14 residues in the CDR3. The CDR3 here is CASSVELGGYGYTF. The CDR3 bases are TGTGCCAGCAGCGTAGAGTTAGGCGGCTATGGCTACACCTTC.

Only a few counts were recorded for this clone. The chain combines TRBV7-2 with TRBJ2-5; no firm D call. The DNA end is a closer match to TRBJ2-7, so the J assignment may be wrong. CDR3 length equals 13 residues. Germline V gene data show CDR1 as SGHTA and CDR2 as FQGNSA. The CDR3 loop reads CASSLGRDYEQYF. The CDR3, as DNA: TGTGCCAGCAGCTTAGGAAGGGACTACGAGCAGTACTTC.

This clone was picked up one time. This chain uses TRBV5-1 with TRBJ1-2; TRBD1 matches at 7 bases. Germline CDR1 SGHRS, CDR2 YFSETQ. Germline trimming cut 4 bases from V and 4 bases from J; bases unmatched to any gene: 16. The CDR3 is 17 amino acids. In nucleotides, the CDR3 is TGCGCCAGCAGCCCATCCCCAACCACAGGGGATCGCTATGGCTACACCTTC. Its protein is CASSPSPTTGDRYGYTF.

The genes are TRBV27 and TRBJ2-5; TRBD1 might be the D (5 bases). CDR1 MNHEY and CDR2 SMNVEV come from the germline V gene (reference sequence). The V gene lost 5 bases and the J gene lost 0 bases, with 19 bases spanning the gap. CDR3 length equals 17 residues. CDR3 sequence (DNA): TGTGCCAGCAGTCCTCAGGGTTGGGATGGGTACCAAGAGACCCAGTACTTC. Encoded protein: CASSPQGWDGYQETQYF.